This TCR beta chain was retrieved from a study of shared clonotypes between healthy human individuals. Whole-study context: There were three CD4 naive, three CD4 memory, two CD8 naive and one CD8 memory plates per donor. The study's findings and limits: Only blood samples were collected, and tissue repertoires likely differ.

It was at deep level that the assay was run. Libraries were prepared by immunoSEQ multiplex PCR; TCRdb keeps only in-frame clonotypes and omits some of them. The repertoire consists of over 2 million clones, with 95% occurring once and the leading ten covering under 0.15%. This CDR3 has 12 residues. The trim removed 10 bases at V and 5 bases at J, leaving 4 bases unmatched. The germline V gene encodes CDR1 MNHNY and CDR2 SVGAGI (reference sequence). As concerns this clone: What it binds is not known.

The clonotype was recovered from a man younger than 30 in good health. The V gene is TRBV6-6, the J gene TRBJ2-5; 10 bases line up with TRBD1. Sequencing was done on a sample of naive CD4+ T cells sorted from blood. The subset: CD45RA+ positively selected. CDR3 amino acids: CAIRQGAETQYF. CDR3 nucleotides: TGTGCCATCCGACAGGGGGCCGAGACCCAGTACTTC.